Listed here are 10 T cell receptor beta chains from one sample, sequenced in a study of Tregs in tolerant kidney transplant recipients. Clones were sequenced by immunoSEQ multiplex PCR, and TCRdb holds only the in-frame ones, with some missing. The table shows 110,000 or so clones, with around 91% occurring only once. The sequenced sample was CD4+ T cells from blood. The receptor source for this set is a human donor in good health.

This chain links TRBV10-1 with TRBJ2-1; 9 bases line up with TRBD2. The junction had 4 bases not matched to a gene; V was cut back by 1 base and J by 6 bases. There are 15 residues in the CDR3. Germline V gene sequence: CDR1 WNHNN, CDR2 SYGVQD (reference sequence). The CDR3 sequence: CASSELAGGRNEQFF. Here the CDR3 DNA reads TGCGCCAGCAGTGAGTTGGCGGGGGGGCGCAATGAGCAGTTCTTC.

The J gene is TRBJ2-7, the V gene TRBV9; D may be TRBD1 (6 bases). This CDR3 contains 15 residues. Germline values: CDR1 SGDLS, CDR2 YYNGEE. V was shortened by 0 bases and J by 6 bases, with 16 bases between the two germline ends. The CDR3 loop is CASSVDRAALGEQYF. As DNA, the CDR3 is TGTGCCAGCAGCGTAGACAGGGCGGCTTTGGGCGAGCAGTACTTC.

This clone came up once. V gene TRBV7-2 combines with J gene TRBJ2-7, with 8 bases that match TRBD1. The germline V gene has CDR1 SGHTA and CDR2 FQGNSA. The CDR3 is made up of 14 amino acids. J was trimmed by 6 bases and V by 3 bases; bases with no gene match: 7. CDR3 amino acids: CASSLPRGRVEQYF. The CDR3 DNA reads TGTGCCAGCAGCTTGCCCAGGGGGCGCGTCGAGCAGTACTTC.

A single count supports this clone. J is TRBJ2-5 and V is TRBV7-2; no clear D gene. The CDR3 has 15 amino acids. Trimming left V 1 base short and J 7 bases short, with 16 bases between. Germline V CDR1 and CDR2: SGHTA, FQGNSA. DNA of the CDR3: TGTGCCAGCAGCTTAGTTGTCAGACCCCTAGGGACCCAGTACTTC. Translated: CASSLVVRPLGTQYF.

V and J are TRBV5-4 and TRBJ2-7; 8 bases line up with TRBD2. This CDR3 has 15 residues. Germline V gene data show CDR1 as SGHNT and CDR2 as YYREEE (reference sequence). Trimming took 0 bases from V and 3 from J; bases not matched to a gene: 5. The CDR3 bases are TGTGCCAGCAGCTTGGAGGGGACTAGTGACTACGAGCAGTACTTC. It codes for CASSLEGTSDYEQYF.

V usage is TRBV6-6 and J usage is TRBJ2-7, with TRBD1 matching over 8 bases. CDR3 length: 15 amino acids. V shed 5 bases and J 1 base; nucleotides not matched to a gene: 7. Germline V gene data show CDR1 as MNHNY and CDR2 as SVGAGI (reference sequence). The CDR3 sequence is CASSAAGTGSYEQYF. The CDR3 coding sequence is TGTGCCAGCAGTGCAGCCGGGACAGGATCCTACGAGCAGTACTTC.

J is TRBJ1-5 and V is TRBV27; D call uncertain. Germline-derived CDR1 and CDR2 are MNHEY and SMNVEV (reference sequence). V was cut by 7 bases and J by 1 base, with 14 bases left in between. The CDR3 sequence is 15 residues long. The CDR3: CASKSGVWSNQPQHF. CDR3 nucleotides: TGTGCCAGCAAGTCCGGGGTTTGGAGCAATCAGCCCCAGCATTTT.

This clone appeared a few times. V and J are TRBV19 and TRBJ1-5; 8 nucleotides line up with TRBD1. The CDR3 consists of 15 residues. Germline V lookup: CDR1 LNHDA, CDR2 SQIVND (reference sequence). Trimming at V came to 4 bases and at J to 7 bases, leaving 9 bases not matched to a gene. CDR3 nucleotide sequence: TGTGCCAGTAGTACCCAGGGGGCTGACGGGCAGCCCCAGCATTTT. This encodes CASSTQGADGQPQHF.

V usage is TRBV5-1 and J usage is TRBJ2-1, with 9 bases identical to TRBD1. The CDR3 totals 16 residues. V was pared by 3 bases and J by 12 bases, with 16 bases of the junction left unmatched. Germline CDR1 is SGHRS and CDR2 is YFSETQ. This CDR3 reads CASSSSLTGGLGVQFF. The CDR3, as DNA: TGCGCCAGCAGCTCCAGCCTGACAGGGGGGCTTGGAGTGCAGTTCTTC.

The rearrangement joins TRBV4-1 to TRBJ2-7; D possibly uses TRBD1 or TRBD2 (6 bases each). The CDR3 is 16 amino acids. The V and J ends lost 3 bases and 1 base respectively, with 16 bases between them. Germline-derived CDR1 and CDR2 are MGHRA and YSYEKL. The CDR3 spells CASSHFTKGGSYEQYF. CDR3 nucleotide sequence: TGCGCCAGCAGCCATTTTACAAAAGGGGGGTCCTACGAGCAGTACTTC.